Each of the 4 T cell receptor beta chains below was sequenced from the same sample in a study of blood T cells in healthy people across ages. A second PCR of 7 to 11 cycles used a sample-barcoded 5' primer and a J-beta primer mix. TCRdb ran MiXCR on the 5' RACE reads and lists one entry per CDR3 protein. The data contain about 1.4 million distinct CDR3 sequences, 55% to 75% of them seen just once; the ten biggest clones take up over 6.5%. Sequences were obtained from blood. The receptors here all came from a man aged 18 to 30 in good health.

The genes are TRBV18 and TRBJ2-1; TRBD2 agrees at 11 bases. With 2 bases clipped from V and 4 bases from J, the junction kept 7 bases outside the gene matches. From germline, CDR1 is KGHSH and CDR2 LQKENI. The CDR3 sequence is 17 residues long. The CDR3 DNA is TGTGCCAGCTCACCAACCATGGGACTAGCGGAATACAATGAGCAGTTCTTC. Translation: CASSPTMGLAEYNEQFF.

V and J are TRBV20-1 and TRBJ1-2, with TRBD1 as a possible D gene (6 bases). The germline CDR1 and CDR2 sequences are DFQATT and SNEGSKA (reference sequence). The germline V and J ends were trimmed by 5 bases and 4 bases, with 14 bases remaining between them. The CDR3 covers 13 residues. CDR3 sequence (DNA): TGCAGTGCTCCGGACGACAGGCTCTATGGCTACACCTTC. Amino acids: CSAPDDRLYGYTF.

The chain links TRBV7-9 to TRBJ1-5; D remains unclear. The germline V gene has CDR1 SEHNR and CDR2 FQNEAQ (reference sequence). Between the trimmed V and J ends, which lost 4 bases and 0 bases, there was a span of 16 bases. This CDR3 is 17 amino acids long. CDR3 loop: CASSSPGWQDSNQPQHF. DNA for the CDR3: TGTGCCAGCAGCTCCCCTGGGTGGCAGGATAGCAATCAGCCCCAGCATTTT.

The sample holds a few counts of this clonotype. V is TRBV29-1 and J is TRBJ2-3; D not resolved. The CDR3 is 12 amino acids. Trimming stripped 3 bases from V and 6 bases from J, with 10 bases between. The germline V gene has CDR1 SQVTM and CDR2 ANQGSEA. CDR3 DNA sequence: TGCAGCGTTGAGGCAGGATTTGATACGCAGTATTTT. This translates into CSVEAGFDTQYF.